Listed here are 4 T cell receptor beta chains from one sample, sequenced in a study of cytomegalovirus exposure and HLA in healthy donors. Vbeta (60) and Jbeta (13) primers were used in the PCR. Sequenced by immunoSEQ multiplex PCR; TCRdb stores in-frame clones only, minus some. Of some 140,000 clones in the sample, roughly 78% are singletons; the top ten hold approximately 4.3%. Sequencing input: PBMCs. The receptor set was obtained from a man aged 25 to 40 in good health.

This clone was seen just once. The V and J genes are TRBV27 and TRBJ1-3, with D uncertain. This CDR3 is built from 15 residues. Germline CDR1 is MNHEY and CDR2 is SMNVEV (reference sequence). Trimming left V 5 bases short and J 0 bases short, with 11 bases between. The CDR3 nucleotides read TGTGCCAGCAGTCCTCATTGGAGCTCTGGAAACACCATATATTTT. Encoded protein: CASSPHWSSGNTIYF.

There are a few counts of this clone. The chain is built from TRBV7-2 and TRBJ2-3; tentative D call: TRBD2 (5 bases). The CDR3 spans 16 residues. Germline V gene lookup returns CDR1 SGHTA and CDR2 FQGNSA. Trimming removed 1 base at V and 2 bases at J, with 13 bases between. The CDR3 is CASSLGGRASTDTQYF. The CDR3 DNA reads as TGTGCCAGCAGCTTAGGAGGGCGGGCCTCCACAGATACGCAGTATTTT.

This chain links TRBV7-2 with TRBJ2-7, with D possibly matching TRBD2 (6 bases). The germline gives CDR1 SGHTA, CDR2 FQGNSA. The CDR3 length is 14 residues. Trimming cost V 3 bases and J 4 bases, with 13 bases left between them. This chain's CDR3 is CASSFSGVGYEQYF. The CDR3 region has the DNA TGTGCCAGCAGCTTCTCGGGAGTCGGGTACGAGCAGTACTTC.

This clone was seen more than once but under ten times. The rearrangement joins TRBV7-2 to TRBJ1-4, with 7 bases that match TRBD1. After removal of 5 bases from V and 5 bases from J, the junction contained 11 bases not matched to a gene. The CDR3 consists of 16 residues. Germline CDR1 is SGHTA and CDR2 is FQGNSA. The CDR3 region is CASSPGQSRGNEKLFF. CDR3 in DNA: TGTGCCAGCAGCCCGGGACAGAGCCGCGGAAATGAAAAACTGTTTTTT.